This entry lists 10 T cell receptor beta chains sequenced from one sample in a study of breast tumors, draining lymph nodes, adjacent tissues. Via MiXCR, TCRdb re-called the multiplex PCR reads, giving one row per CDR3 protein. The sample has around 130,000 distinct CDR3 sequences, 21% seen once. Axillary draining lymph nodes of breast cancer patients supplied the node samples. The material sequenced was axillary lymph node tissue. The receptors stem from a female donor with breast cancer. Some clones in this sample may be carry-over from other donors' samples.

This clonotype was observed at least ten times. The V and J genes are TRBV12-3 or TRBV12-4 and TRBJ2-1, with D possibly TRBD1 on 6 matching bases. This CDR3 has 16 amino acids. V gave up 4 bases and J gave up 0 bases, with 13 bases separating them. In nucleotides, the CDR3 is TGTGCCAGCAGTTCGATATACAGGGCCTCCTACAATGAGCAGTTCTTC. It yields the protein CASSSIYRASYNEQFF.

Details on this clonotype: A much larger clone differs from this one at a single base, so this may be a read error. The chain combines TRBV3-1 with TRBJ2-7; no reliable D call. This CDR3 spans 14 amino acids. V was pared by 0 bases and J by 2 bases, with 8 bases between. Germline loops: CDR1 LGHDT, CDR2 YNNKEL (reference sequence). The CDR3 DNA reads TGTGCCAGCAGCCAAGATGGGATGCCCTACGAGCAGTACTTC. Protein product: CASSQDGMPYEQYF.

This clonotype was found many times. V gene TRBV29-1 combines with J gene TRBJ2-5, with D possibly TRBD2 on 6 matching bases. This CDR3 is built from 14 residues. The germline V gene encodes CDR1 SQVTM and CDR2 ANQGSEA. Trimming left V 3 bases short and J 2 bases short, with 13 bases between. This CDR3 reads CSVDRTDYQETQYF. In DNA form, the CDR3 reads TGCAGCGTTGACCGAACGGACTATCAAGAGACCCAGTACTTC.

This clonotype was observed at least ten times. The chain couples TRBV5-5 to TRBJ1-4, with D unclear. The CDR3 spans 12 residues. Germline lookup yields CDR1 SGHKS and CDR2 YYEKEE (reference sequence). V lost 5 bases and J 8 bases, leaving 10 bases between the germline ends. CDR3 loop: CASRLEGEKLFF. CDR3 nucleotides: TGTGCCAGCAGGCTGGAGGGAGAAAAACTGTTTTTT.

This clonotype was counted at least ten times. The chain employs TRBV19 and TRBJ2-2; TRBD2 matches 10 bases. Germline loops: CDR1 LNHDA, CDR2 SQIVND (reference sequence). J gave up 6 bases and V 3 bases, and 1 base lay outside the gene matches. The CDR3 sequence is 14 residues long. The CDR3 DNA reads TGTGCCAGTAGTATCCTAGCGGGAGCCGGGGAGCTGTTTTTT. Translated: CASSILAGAGELFF.

Turning to this clonotype: This may be a read error: a much more frequent sequence differs by one nucleotide. The gene calls are TRBV19 and TRBJ2-1; 11 bases line up with TRBD2. From germline, CDR1 is LNHDA and CDR2 SQIVND (reference sequence). This CDR3 is 17 amino acids long. The CDR3 sequence is CASSTPPTSGIFNERFF. The CDR3 nucleotides are TGTGCCAGTAGTACTCCCCCGACTAGCGGGATTTTTAATGAGCGGTTCTTC. Looking up the rest from reference TRBV19 and TRBJ2-1 gives the full variable domain: DGGITQSPKYLFRKEGQNVTLSCEQNLNHDAMYWYRQDPGQGLRLIYYSQIVNDFQKGDIAEGYSVSREKKESFPLTVTSAQKNPTAFYLCASSTPPTSGIFNERFFGPGTRLTVL.

This clonotype was picked up many times. The genes are TRBV20-1 and TRBJ2-7; D is perhaps TRBD2 (6 bases). CDR1 DFQATT and CDR2 SNEGSKA come from the germline V gene (reference sequence). This CDR3 contains 13 residues. The germline V and J ends were trimmed by 6 bases and 3 bases, with 15 bases remaining between them. For the CDR3, the DNA is TGCAGTGCCGGGACTCCTCCCCTCTACGAGCAGTACTTC. Its protein is CSAGTPPLYEQYF.

This clonotype has a count of ten or more. As DNA, the CDR3 is TGTGCCAGCAGCCAAACCGTAGACAGACCGACTCGAGAGCAGTACTTC. It encodes CASSQTVDRPTREQYF. The rearrangement uses TRBV14 and TRBJ2-7; a possible D gene is TRBD1 (5 bases). Between the trimmed V and J ends, which lost 2 bases and 7 bases, there was a span of 21 bases. The CDR3 spans 16 residues. The V gene's germline CDR1 is SGHDN and CDR2 FVKESK. The complete variable domain, with remaining parts taken from reference TRBV14 and TRBJ2-7, reads EAGVTQFPSHSVIEKGQTVTLRCDPISGHDNLYWYRRVMGKEIKFLLHFVKESKQDESGMPNNRFLAERTGGTYSTLKVQPAELEDSGVYFCASSQTVDRPTREQYFGPGTRLTVT.

The table lists this clonotype with many counts. J is TRBJ2-2 and V is TRBV18, with TRBD2 matching over 7 bases. Germline CDR1 KGHSH, CDR2 LQKENI. The CDR3 sequence is 17 residues long. V was clipped by 6 bases and J by 0 bases; unmatched bases: 10. In DNA, the CDR3 is TGTGCCAGCTCCCCGTTGACGGGAGGCGCGAACACCGGGGAGCTGTTTTTT. It codes for CASSPLTGGANTGELFF.

Ten or more counts support this clonotype. This chain uses TRBV7-3 with TRBJ1-2; 8 nucleotides line up with TRBD1. With 5 bases clipped from V and 6 bases from J, the junction kept 11 bases outside the gene matches. Germline V CDR1 and CDR2: SGHTA, FQGTGA. There are 15 residues in the CDR3. The CDR3 loop is CASSDSPGQVNGYTF. The CDR3 DNA follows: TGTGCCAGCAGCGACAGTCCGGGACAGGTTAATGGCTACACCTTC.